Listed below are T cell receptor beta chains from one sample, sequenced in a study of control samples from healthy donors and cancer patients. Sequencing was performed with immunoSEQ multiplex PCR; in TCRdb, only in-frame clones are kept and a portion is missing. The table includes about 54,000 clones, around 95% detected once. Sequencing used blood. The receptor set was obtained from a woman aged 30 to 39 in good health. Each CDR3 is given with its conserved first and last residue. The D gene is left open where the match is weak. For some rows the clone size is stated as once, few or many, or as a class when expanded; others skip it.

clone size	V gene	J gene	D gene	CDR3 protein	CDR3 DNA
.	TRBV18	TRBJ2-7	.	CASSPLKVGSDEQYF	TGTGCCAGCTCACCCTTAAAGGTCGGGAGTGACGAGCAGTACTTC
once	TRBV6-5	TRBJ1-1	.	CASSYGQRTEAFF	TGTGCCAGCAGTTACGGACAGAGGACTGAAGCTTTCTTT
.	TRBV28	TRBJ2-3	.	CASSRRGLGVSTDTQYF	TGTGCCAGCAGTAGGAGAGGACTGGGTGTGAGCACAGATACGCAGTATTTT
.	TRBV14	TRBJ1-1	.	CASSPLMVALNTEAFF	TGTGCCAGCAGCCCCCTCATGGTTGCCTTGAACACTGAAGCTTTCTTT
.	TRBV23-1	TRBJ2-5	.	CASSQSGEETQYF	TGCGCCAGCAGTCAATCAGGGGAGGAGACCCAGTACTTC
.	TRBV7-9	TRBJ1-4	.	CASSPRTEINEKLFF	TGTGCCAGCAGCCCCCGGACGGAAATTAATGAAAAACTGTTTTTT
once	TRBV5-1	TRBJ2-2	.	CASSPPGATGELFF	TGCGCCAGCAGCCCCCCGGGGGCCACCGGGGAGCTGTTTTTT
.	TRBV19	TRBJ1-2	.	CASSTNLGTRGYTF	TGTGCCAGTAGTACTAACCTCGGGACCCGGGGCTACACCTTC
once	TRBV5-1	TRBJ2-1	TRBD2	CASSLEGWGTSGRFNEQFF	TGCGCCAGCAGCTTGGAGGGCTGGGGGACTAGCGGGAGATTCAATGAGCAGTTCTTC
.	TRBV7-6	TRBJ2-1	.	CASSANGAYNGQFF	TGTGCCAGCAGCGCAAACGGAGCGTACAATGGGCAGTTCTTC
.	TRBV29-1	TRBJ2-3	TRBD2	CSVDTSGTRGPTDTQYF	TGCAGCGTTGATACCTCCGGGACTAGGGGCCCCACAGATACGCAGTATTTT
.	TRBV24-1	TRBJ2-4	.	CATSDAGDTDKNIQYF	TGTGCCACCAGTGATGCCGGGGACACAGACAAAAACATTCAGTACTTC
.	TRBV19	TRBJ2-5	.	CASTWTGGSETQYF	TGTGCCAGTACCTGGACTGGCGGGTCAGAGACCCAGTACTTC
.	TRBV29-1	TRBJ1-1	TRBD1	CSVEPGQFMNTEAFF	TGCAGCGTTGAACCGGGACAGTTCATGAACACTGAAGCTTTCTTT
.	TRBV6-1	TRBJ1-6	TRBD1	CASSGSHRTGHVNSPLHF	TGTGCCAGCAGTGGTTCCCACCGGACAGGGCACGTTAATTCACCCCTCCACTTT
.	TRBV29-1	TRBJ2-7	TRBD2	CSVEDPTSGGKYGQYF	TGCAGCGTTGAAGATCCGACTAGCGGGGGGAAATACGGGCAGTACTTC
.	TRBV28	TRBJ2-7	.	CASSLGGTKSYEQYF	TGTGCCAGCAGTTTGGGTGGTACGAAGTCTTACGAGCAGTACTTC
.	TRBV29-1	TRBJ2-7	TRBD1	CSVELAGTGDPYEQYF	TGCAGCGTTGAATTGGCTGGGACAGGGGATCCCTACGAGCAGTACTTC
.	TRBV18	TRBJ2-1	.	CASSGRKDSLRNEQFF	TGTGCCAGCTCAGGGCGAAAGGACAGTCTTCGCAATGAGCAGTTCTTC
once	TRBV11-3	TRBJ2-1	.	CASSSPPTYEQFF	TGTGCCAGCAGCTCCCCCCCAACCTATGAGCAGTTCTTC
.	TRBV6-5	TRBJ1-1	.	CASSYSGSGQAFF	TGTGCCAGCAGTTACTCTGGGTCAGGGCAGGCTTTCTTT
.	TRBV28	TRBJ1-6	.	CASNPGALNSPLHF	TGTGCCAGCAACCCCGGGGCACTAAATTCACCCCTCCACTTT
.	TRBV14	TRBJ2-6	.	CASSQGARGGAGANVLTF	TGTGCCAGCAGCCAAGGGGCCAGGGGAGGAGCTGGGGCCAACGTCCTGACTTTC
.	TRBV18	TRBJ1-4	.	CASSLQEGDKLFF	TGTGCCAGCTCACTTCAAGAGGGGGACAAACTGTTTTTT